Each of the 6 T cell receptor beta chains below was sequenced from the same sample in a study of T cells in Graves' hyperthyroidism and ophthalmopathy. RNA transcripts served as the template for amplifying TCR beta CDR3 regions. Carried out on the TCR CDR3, a first-round RT-PCR used the HTBI primer set. Each CDR3 protein gets one entry after TCRdb re-called the multiplex PCR reads with MiXCR. Of more than 500,000 distinct CDR3 sequences in the sample, roughly 16% were seen once. Input material: blood. The receptors were sampled from a woman in her twenties or thirties with Graves' ophthalmopathy.

This clonotype has a count of ten or more. The genes are TRBV10-3 and TRBJ1-1; weak D call: TRBD1 (6 bases). The CDR3 sequence is 13 residues long. Looked up from germline, CDR1 is ENHRY and CDR2 is SYGVKD. V lost 7 bases and J lost 5, with 14 bases in between. The chain's CDR3 is CAITQEGGTEAFF. CDR3 nucleotide sequence: TGTGCCATCACCCAAGAGGGGGGAACTGAAGCTTTCTTT.

This clonotype was found many times. The rearrangement uses TRBV7-2 and TRBJ2-5; 9 bases are shared with TRBD2. J lost 5 bases, V lost 5 bases, and 6 bases had no gene match. Looked up from germline, CDR1 is SGHTA and CDR2 is FQGNSA. This CDR3 has 14 residues. Here the CDR3 reads CASSQVAGVETQYF. The DNA for the CDR3 is TGTGCCAGCAGCCAAGTAGCGGGAGTGGAGACCCAGTACTTC.

This clonotype was observed at least ten times. V is TRBV29-1 and J is TRBJ1-2; D is unclear. V lost 6 bases to trimming and J lost 6 bases, with 14 bases between them. Germline V gene sequence: CDR1 SQVTM, CDR2 ANQGSEA. The CDR3 has 12 amino acids. CDR3 protein: CSVLKGPNGYTF. The CDR3 DNA is TGCAGCGTACTTAAAGGGCCCAATGGCTACACCTTC.

This clonotype has at least ten counts. V is TRBV20-1 and J is TRBJ2-7; D is unresolved. There are 13 residues in the CDR3. V shed 5 bases and J shed 5 bases, with 16 bases lying between them. The germline CDR1 and CDR2 sequences are DFQATT and SNEGSKA (reference sequence). The CDR3 region has the DNA TGCAGTGCTGGGCCCTGGGTTCTGAACGAGCAGTACTTC. It encodes CSAGPWVLNEQYF.

This clonotype was counted a few times. V usage is TRBV2 and J usage is TRBJ1-1, with no clear D. The CDR3 has 13 residues. Germline V lookup: CDR1 SNHLY, CDR2 FYNNEI. Trimming took 6 bases from V and 2 from J, leaving 10 bases between them. The CDR3 spells CASRPRQNTEAFF. CDR3 nucleotides: TGTGCCAGCAGGCCCCGGCAAAACACTGAAGCTTTCTTT. The full variable domain, completed using reference TRBV2 and TRBJ1-1, is EPEVTQTPSHQVTQMGQEVILRCVPISNHLYFYWYRQILGQKVEFLVSFYNNEISEKSEIFDDQFSVERPDGSNFTLKIRSTKLEDSAMYFCASRPRQNTEAFFGQGTRLTVV.

This clonotype was recorded at least ten times. The chain links TRBV3-1 to TRBJ2-5; TRBD2 agrees at 11 bases. The CDR3 has 15 residues. Per the germline V gene, CDR1 is LGHDT and CDR2 is YNNKEL (reference sequence). Trimming at V came to 1 base and at J to 7 bases, leaving 5 bases not matched to a gene. Written as DNA, the CDR3 is TGTGCCAGCAGCCAAGCCGGGACTAGCGGCGGGACCCAGTACTTC. Protein sequence: CASSQAGTSGGTQYF.